These T cell receptor beta chains were read from a single sample in a study of blood T cell repertoires in COVID-19. Sequencing used immunoSEQ multiplex PCR; TCRdb keeps in-frame clones, though not all of them. The data show approximately 360,000 clones, 85% to 90% seen once. Sequenced: peripheral blood. The source of these receptors is a man between 18 and 29 years old with active or convalescent COVID-19. The CDR3 runs from the conserved cysteine through the conserved F or W.

v_call,cdr3_aa
TRBV11-2,CASSFSFLDRFYEQYF
TRBV4-1,CASSQAWAGGYTF
TRBV11-3,CASSLWGTGSDTQYF
TRBV7-9,CASSLDSLDGYTF
TRBV6-5,CASSYVAGGNTDTQYF
TRBV9,CASSPHSDRNTEAFF
TRBV30,CAWSALRGGGAWEQFF
TRBV9,CASSVVRSGRGHEQFF
TRBV27,CASSPRLAGAQFF
TRBV7-6,CASSWATSGGENEQFF
TRBV29-1,CSVEDQGGGVRNEQFF
TRBV11-2,CASSLGGTGGDGYTF
TRBV5-1,CASSLAGGDADTQYF
TRBV5-1,CASSHGQGSTDTQYF
TRBV6-5,CASSSDRGVNTEAFF